This entry lists 18 T cell receptor beta chains sequenced from one sample in a study of T cell responses to AZD1222 COVID-19 vaccine. Sequencing used immunoSEQ multiplex PCR; TCRdb keeps in-frame clones, though not all of them. Among tens of thousands of clones listed, around 90% were seen once. The source material was peripheral blood, sampled 28 days after the second AZD1222 dose. Receptors were obtained from an adult who received the AZD1222 COVID-19 vaccine.

V and J are TRBV28 and TRBJ1-1; D is perhaps TRBD1 (5 bases). Germline V gene lookup returns CDR1 MDHEN and CDR2 SYDVKM. V lost 2 bases to trimming and J lost 3 bases, with 13 bases between them. This CDR3 has 15 residues. The CDR3 DNA is TGTGCCAGCAGTTTAATCTTCGGGGCGGACACTGAAGCTTTCTTT. This sequence encodes CASSLIFGADTEAFF.

The chain combines TRBV27 with TRBJ1-4; D unresolved. The ends were cut back, 2 bases at V and 8 bases at J, with 12 bases in the middle. CDR1 and CDR2 (germline): MNHEY, SMNVEV (reference sequence). There are 14 residues in the CDR3. CDR3 residues: CASSLPGRGEKLFF. CDR3 DNA sequence: TGTGCCAGCAGTTTACCCGGACGAGGGGAAAAACTGTTTTTT.

The chain recombines TRBV9 with TRBJ1-1, with D perhaps TRBD1 (5 bases). Germline V gene lookup returns CDR1 SGDLS and CDR2 YYNGEE. The CDR3 runs 14 residues. The V gene lost 3 bases and the J gene lost 8 bases, with 17 bases spanning the gap. CDR3 bases: TGTGCCAGCAGCGAGGGGACCATCCGTGGGGAAGCTTTCTTT. As protein: CASSEGTIRGEAFF.

This clone appeared a single time. This sequence joins TRBV6-5 and TRBJ2-7; D might be TRBD1 (5 bases). There are 13 residues in the CDR3. Germline V CDR1 and CDR2: MNHEY, SVGAGI. The V end was cut by 5 bases, the J end by 0 bases, with 8 bases between. The CDR3 nucleotides are TGTGCCAGCAGTACCACAGGCTCCTACGAGCAGTACTTC. It yields the protein CASSTTGSYEQYF.

V is TRBV6-5 and J is TRBJ2-1; 12 bases agree with TRBD2. The trim removed 7 bases at V and 7 bases at J, leaving 5 bases unmatched. Germline-derived CDR1 and CDR2 are MNHEY and SVGAGI. The length of the CDR3 is 14 residues. The CDR3 spells CASNGLAGSNEQFF. DNA of the CDR3: TGTGCCAGCAACGGACTAGCGGGATCTAATGAGCAGTTCTTC.

The chain carries TRBV19 and TRBJ2-7; possible D gene TRBD2, 6 bases. The V end was cut by 5 bases, the J end by 3 bases, with 11 bases between. The CDR3 runs 13 residues. Germline V gives CDR1 LNHDA, CDR2 SQIVND (reference sequence). The CDR3 spells CASSAGLNYEQYF. CDR3 DNA: TGTGCCAGTAGTGCGGGACTTAACTACGAGCAGTACTTC.

The chain links TRBV27 to TRBJ2-7; 9 nucleotides line up with TRBD2. The CDR3 sequence is 14 residues long. J lost 6 bases, V lost 3 bases, and 6 bases had no gene match. Germline values: CDR1 MNHEY, CDR2 SMNVEV (reference sequence). The CDR3 DNA is TGTGCCAGCAGTTTCACCGGGACTAGCCTCGAGCAGTACTTC. Its protein is CASSFTGTSLEQYF.

The V call is TRBV14, the J call TRBJ2-7; TRBD2 matches 7 bases. The CDR3 runs 14 residues. Germline-derived CDR1 and CDR2 are SGHDN and FVKESK. The junction had 7 bases not matched to a gene; V was cut back by 1 base and J by 7 bases. The CDR3 bases are TGTGCCAGCAGCCAAGGTCCTCCGGGAGGTGAGCAGTACTTC. Amino acids: CASSQGPPGGEQYF.

The CDR3 is CASSYLGQGEAGELFF. CDR3 nucleotides: TGTGCCAGCAGTTACTTGGGACAGGGGGAGGCCGGGGAGCTGTTTTTT. This sequence joins TRBV6-2 or TRBV6-3 and TRBJ2-2, with TRBD1 matching over 11 bases. From germline, CDR1 is MNHEY and CDR2 SVGEGT. The CDR3 length is 16 residues. The ends lost 1 base at V and 6 bases at J; junction bases unmatched: 4.

The V gene is TRBV21-1, the J gene TRBJ1-5. TRBV21-1 is an annotated pseudogene. The CDR3 length is 15 residues. The CDR3 is CASSTRARADQPQHF. CDR3 coding DNA: TGTGCCAGCAGCACCAGAGCTAGGGCCGATCAGCCCCAGCATTTT.

The gene calls are TRBV3-1 (or the pseudogene TRBV3-2) and TRBJ1-1; D unresolved. Trimming stripped 11 bases from V and 8 bases from J, with 18 bases between. There are 12 residues in the CDR3. CDR1 is LGHDT, CDR2 YNNKEL, per germline (reference sequence). The CDR3 is CAALSTQGEAFF. The DNA of the CDR3 is TGTGCCGCTCTCTCCACCCAAGGGGAAGCTTTCTTT.

The genes are TRBV5-1 and TRBJ2-1, with 10 bases matching TRBD1. Germline CDR1 SGHRS, CDR2 YFSETQ. Trimming cost V 4 bases and J 5 bases; bases outside gene matches: 6. The CDR3 has 15 residues. The CDR3 DNA is TGCGCCAGCAGCCCCGGGACAGGGGTAAACAATGAGCAGTTCTTC. It encodes CASSPGTGVNNEQFF.

This chain uses TRBV2 with TRBJ2-3, with D possibly being TRBD2 (6 bases). V lost 9 bases and J lost 2, with 24 bases in between. Germline CDR1 SNHLY, CDR2 FYNNEI. CDR3 length equals 17 residues. The CDR3 coding sequence is TGTGCCAGTGGGTCCCCTTTGGGGGGTTTAGACACAGATACGCAGTATTTT. Translation gives CASGSPLGGLDTDTQYF.

The V call is TRBV19, the J call TRBJ1-1, with 10 bases that match TRBD1. J was trimmed by 4 bases and V by 9 bases; bases with no gene match: 8. Germline V gene data show CDR1 as LNHDA and CDR2 as SQIVND (reference sequence). The CDR3 length is 14 residues. The CDR3 protein is CASRDRGSSTEAFF. The CDR3 DNA is TGTGCCAGCCGGGACAGGGGTTCGTCCACTGAAGCTTTCTTT.

The rearrangement links TRBV9 to TRBJ2-5; possible D gene TRBD2, 5 bases. The CDR3 extends over 15 amino acids. Trimming cost V 3 bases and J 1 base, with 13 bases left between them. The germline V gene encodes CDR1 SGDLS and CDR2 YYNGEE. The CDR3 protein is CASSAGAALQETQYF. The CDR3 DNA is TGTGCCAGCAGCGCCGGAGCGGCCCTCCAAGAGACCCAGTACTTC.

This chain links TRBV6-1 with TRBJ1-4; possibly TRBD1 for D (5 bases). CDR3 length: 17 amino acids. Trimming cost V 1 base and J 7 bases, with 19 bases left between them. Germline CDR1 reads MNHNS; CDR2 reads SASEGT. CDR3 protein: CASSEVYLGQGGEKLFF. The DNA of the CDR3 is TGTGCCAGCAGTGAAGTCTATCTGGGTCAGGGAGGTGAAAAACTGTTTTTT.

The J gene is TRBJ2-3, the V gene TRBV28, with a tentative D call TRBD1 (6 bases). V dropped 6 bases and J dropped 0 bases, with 10 bases sitting between them. Looked up from germline, CDR1 is MDHEN and CDR2 is SYDVKM. The CDR3 spans 14 residues. The CDR3, as DNA: TGTGCCAGCAGCTGGACAGCAAGCACAGATACGCAGTATTTT. It codes for CASSWTASTDTQYF.

This rearrangement joins TRBV5-1 to TRBJ2-7; TRBD1 is a possible D gene (6 bases). There are 16 residues in the CDR3. V was cut by 0 bases and J by 3 bases, with 16 bases left in between. Looked up from germline, CDR1 is SGHRS and CDR2 is YFSETQ. CDR3 DNA: TGCGCCAGCAGCTTGGCCGCAGGGGCCCAGGGCTACGAGCAGTACTTC. This sequence encodes CASSLAAGAQGYEQYF.